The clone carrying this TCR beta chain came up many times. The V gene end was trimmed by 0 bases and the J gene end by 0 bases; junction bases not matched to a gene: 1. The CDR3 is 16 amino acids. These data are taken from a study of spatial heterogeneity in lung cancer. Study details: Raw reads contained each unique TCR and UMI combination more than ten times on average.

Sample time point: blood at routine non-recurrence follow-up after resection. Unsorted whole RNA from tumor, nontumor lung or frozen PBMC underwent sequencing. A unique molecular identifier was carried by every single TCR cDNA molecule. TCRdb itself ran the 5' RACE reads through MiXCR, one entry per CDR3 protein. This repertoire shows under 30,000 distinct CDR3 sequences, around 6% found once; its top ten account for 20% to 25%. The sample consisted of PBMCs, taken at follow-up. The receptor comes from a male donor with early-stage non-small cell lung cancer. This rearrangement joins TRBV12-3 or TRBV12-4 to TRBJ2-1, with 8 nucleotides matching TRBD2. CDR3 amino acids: CASSLASGVSYNEQFF. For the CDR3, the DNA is TGTGCCAGCAGTTTAGCTAGCGGGGTCTCCTACAATGAGCAGTTCTTC.